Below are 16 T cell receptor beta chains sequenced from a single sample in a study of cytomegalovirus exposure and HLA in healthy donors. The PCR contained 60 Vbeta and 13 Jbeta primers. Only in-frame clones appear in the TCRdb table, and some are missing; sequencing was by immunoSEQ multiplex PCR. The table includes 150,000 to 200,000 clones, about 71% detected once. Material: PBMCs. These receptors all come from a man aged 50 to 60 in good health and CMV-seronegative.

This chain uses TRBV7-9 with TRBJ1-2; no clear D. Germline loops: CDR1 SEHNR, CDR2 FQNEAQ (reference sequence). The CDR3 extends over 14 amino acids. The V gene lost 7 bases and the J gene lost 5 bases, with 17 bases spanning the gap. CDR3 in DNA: TGTGCCAGCAATAACCCGGAGACCCTTTATGGCTACACCTTC. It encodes CASNNPETLYGYTF.

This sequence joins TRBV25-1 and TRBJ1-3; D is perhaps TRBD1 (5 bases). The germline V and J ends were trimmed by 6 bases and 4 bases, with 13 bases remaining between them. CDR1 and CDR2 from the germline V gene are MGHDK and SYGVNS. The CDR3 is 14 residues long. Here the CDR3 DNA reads TGTGCCAGCAGCAACCCCGGGGGGGGAAACACCATATATTTT. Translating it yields CASSNPGGGNTIYF.

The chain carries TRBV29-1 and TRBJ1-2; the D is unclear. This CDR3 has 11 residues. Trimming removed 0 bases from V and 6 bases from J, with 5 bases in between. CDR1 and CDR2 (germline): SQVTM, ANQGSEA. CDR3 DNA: TGCAGCGTTGAAGATGGGCATGGCTACACCTTC. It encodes CSVEDGHGYTF.

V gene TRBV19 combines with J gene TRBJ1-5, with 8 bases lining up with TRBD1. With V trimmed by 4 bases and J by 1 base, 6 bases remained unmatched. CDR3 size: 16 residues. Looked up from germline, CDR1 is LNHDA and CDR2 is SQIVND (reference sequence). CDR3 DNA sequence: TGTGCCAGTAGTACTTATACAGGGGGAAGCAATCAGCCCCAGCATTTT. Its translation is CASSTYTGGSNQPQHF.

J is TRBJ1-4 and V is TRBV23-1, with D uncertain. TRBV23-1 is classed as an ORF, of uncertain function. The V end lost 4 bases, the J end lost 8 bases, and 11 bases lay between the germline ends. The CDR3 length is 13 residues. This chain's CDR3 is CASSRQLREKLFF. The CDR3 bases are TGCGCCAGCAGTCGCCAGTTGCGGGAAAAACTGTTTTTT.

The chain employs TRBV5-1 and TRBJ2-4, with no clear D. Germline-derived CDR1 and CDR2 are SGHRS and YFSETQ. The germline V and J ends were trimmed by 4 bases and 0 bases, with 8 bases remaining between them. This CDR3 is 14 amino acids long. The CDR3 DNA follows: TGCGCCAGCAGCCCGGGTGTAGCCAAAAACATTCAGTACTTC. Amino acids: CASSPGVAKNIQYF.

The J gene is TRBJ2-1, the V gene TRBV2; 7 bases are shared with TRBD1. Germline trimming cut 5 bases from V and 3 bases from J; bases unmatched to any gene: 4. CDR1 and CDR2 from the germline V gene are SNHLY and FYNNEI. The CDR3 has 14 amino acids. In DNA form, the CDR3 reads TGTGCCAGCAGTAGACAGGGCAACTACAATGAGCAGTTCTTC. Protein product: CASSRQGNYNEQFF.

The CDR3 region has the DNA TGCAGCGTTGGGCAGGGGCTGTGGACTAATGAAAAACTGTTTTTT. This encodes CSVGQGLWTNEKLFF. This chain links TRBV29-1 with TRBJ1-4; maybe TRBD1 (6 bases). CDR1 is SQVTM and CDR2 is ANQGSEA in the germline V gene. V shed 4 bases and J shed 2 bases, with 14 bases lying between them. The CDR3 totals 15 residues. The full variable domain, completed using reference TRBV29-1 and TRBJ1-4, is SAVISQKPSRDICQRGTSLTIQCQVDSQVTMMFWYRQQPGQSLTLIATANQGSEATYESGFVIDKFPISRPNLTFSTLTVSNMSPEDSSIYLCSVGQGLWTNEKLFFGSGTQLSVL.

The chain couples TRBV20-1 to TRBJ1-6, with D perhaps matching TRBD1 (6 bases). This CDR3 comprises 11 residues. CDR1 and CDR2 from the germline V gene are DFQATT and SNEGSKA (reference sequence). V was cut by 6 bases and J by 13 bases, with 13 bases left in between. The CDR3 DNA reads TGCAGTGCCATGACAGGTTTCCCCCTCCACTTT. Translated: CSAMTGFPLHF.

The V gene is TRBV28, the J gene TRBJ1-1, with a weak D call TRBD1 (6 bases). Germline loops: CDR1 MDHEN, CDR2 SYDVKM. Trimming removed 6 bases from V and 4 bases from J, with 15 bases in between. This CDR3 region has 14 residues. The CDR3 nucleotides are TGTGCCAGCAGCCCCGGTGGGGGGGCCACTGAAGCTTTCTTT. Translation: CASSPGGGATEAFF.

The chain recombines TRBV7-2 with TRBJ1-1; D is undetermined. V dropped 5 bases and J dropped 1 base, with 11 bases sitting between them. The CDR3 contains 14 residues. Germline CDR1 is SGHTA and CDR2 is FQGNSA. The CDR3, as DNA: TGTGCCAGCAGCCAGAGGTACGGGAACACTGAAGCTTTCTTT. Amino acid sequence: CASSQRYGNTEAFF.

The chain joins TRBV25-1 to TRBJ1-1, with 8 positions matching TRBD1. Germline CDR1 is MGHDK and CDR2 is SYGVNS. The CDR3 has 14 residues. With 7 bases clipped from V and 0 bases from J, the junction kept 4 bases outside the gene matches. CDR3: CASTDRGLNTEAFF. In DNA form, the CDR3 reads TGTGCCAGCACCGACAGGGGCTTGAACACTGAAGCTTTCTTT.

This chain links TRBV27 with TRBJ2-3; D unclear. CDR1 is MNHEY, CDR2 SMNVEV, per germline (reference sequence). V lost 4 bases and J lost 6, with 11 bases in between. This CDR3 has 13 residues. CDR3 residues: CASSYAQSDTQYF. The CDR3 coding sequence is TGTGCCAGCAGTTACGCCCAGTCGGATACGCAGTATTTT.

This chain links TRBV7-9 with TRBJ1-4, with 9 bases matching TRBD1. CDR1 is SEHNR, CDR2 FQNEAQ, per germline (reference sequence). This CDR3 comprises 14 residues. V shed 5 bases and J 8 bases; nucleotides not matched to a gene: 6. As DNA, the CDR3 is TGTGCCAGCAGCACACAGGGGGCGCGGGAAAAACTGTTTTTT. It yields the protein CASSTQGAREKLFF. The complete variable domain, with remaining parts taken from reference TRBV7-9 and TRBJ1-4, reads DTGVSQNPRHKITKRGQNVTFRCDPISEHNRLYWYRQTLGQGPEFLTYFQNEAQLEKSRLLSDRFSAERPKGSFSTLEIQRTEQGDSAMYLCASSTQGAREKLFFGSGTQLSVL.

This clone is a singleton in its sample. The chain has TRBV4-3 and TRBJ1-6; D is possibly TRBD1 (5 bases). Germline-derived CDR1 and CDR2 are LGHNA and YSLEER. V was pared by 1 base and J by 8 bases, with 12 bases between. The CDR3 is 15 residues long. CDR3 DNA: TGCGCCAGCAGCCAAGTGTATGACAGAGATTCACCCCTCCACTTT. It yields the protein CASSQVYDRDSPLHF.

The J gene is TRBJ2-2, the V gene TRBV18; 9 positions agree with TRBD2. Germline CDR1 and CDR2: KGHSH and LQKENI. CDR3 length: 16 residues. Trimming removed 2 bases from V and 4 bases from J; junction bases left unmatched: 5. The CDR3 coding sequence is TGTGCCAGCTCACCAGGGCTAGCGGGGTTCACCGGGGAGCTGTTTTTT. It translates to CASSPGLAGFTGELFF.